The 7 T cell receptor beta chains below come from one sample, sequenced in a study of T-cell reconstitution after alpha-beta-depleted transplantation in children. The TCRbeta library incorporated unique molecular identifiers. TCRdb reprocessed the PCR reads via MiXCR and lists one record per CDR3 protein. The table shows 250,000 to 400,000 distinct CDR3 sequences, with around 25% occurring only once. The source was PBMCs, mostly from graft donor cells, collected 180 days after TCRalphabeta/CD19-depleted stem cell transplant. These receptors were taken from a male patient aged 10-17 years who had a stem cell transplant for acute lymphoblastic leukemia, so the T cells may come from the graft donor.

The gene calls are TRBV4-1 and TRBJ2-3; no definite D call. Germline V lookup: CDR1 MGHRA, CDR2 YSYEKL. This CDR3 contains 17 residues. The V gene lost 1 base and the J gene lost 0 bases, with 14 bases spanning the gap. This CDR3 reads CASSQAPIRFSTDTQYF. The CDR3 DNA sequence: TGCGCCAGCAGCCAAGCCCCGATCAGGTTTAGCACAGATACGCAGTATTTT.

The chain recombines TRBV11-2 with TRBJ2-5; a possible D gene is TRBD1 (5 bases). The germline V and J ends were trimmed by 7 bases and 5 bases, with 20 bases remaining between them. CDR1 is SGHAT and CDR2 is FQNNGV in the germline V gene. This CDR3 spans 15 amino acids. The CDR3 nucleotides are TGTGCCAGCATCTCCATTCATAGGGGCCGGGAGACCCAGTACTTC. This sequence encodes CASISIHRGRETQYF.

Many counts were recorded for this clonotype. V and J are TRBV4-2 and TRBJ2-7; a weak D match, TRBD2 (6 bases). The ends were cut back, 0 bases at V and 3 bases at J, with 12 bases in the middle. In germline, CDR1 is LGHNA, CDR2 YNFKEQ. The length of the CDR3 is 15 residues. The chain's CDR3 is CASSQDPTGVYEQYF. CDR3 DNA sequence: TGTGCCAGCAGCCAAGACCCGACGGGGGTCTACGAGCAGTACTTC.

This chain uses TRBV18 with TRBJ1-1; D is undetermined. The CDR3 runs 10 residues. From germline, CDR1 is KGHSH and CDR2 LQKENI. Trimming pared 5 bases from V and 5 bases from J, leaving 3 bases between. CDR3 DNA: TGTGCCAGCTCAACTACTGAAGCTTTCTTT. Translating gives CASSTTEAFF.

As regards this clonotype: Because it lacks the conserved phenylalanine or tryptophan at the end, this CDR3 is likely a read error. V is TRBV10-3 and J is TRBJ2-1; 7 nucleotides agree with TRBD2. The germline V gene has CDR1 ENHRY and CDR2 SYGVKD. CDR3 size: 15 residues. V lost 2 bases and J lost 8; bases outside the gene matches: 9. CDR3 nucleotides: TGTGCCATCAGTGAGAGGTCTAGCGGAGGGGATGAGCAGTTCCTC. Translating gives CAISERSSGGDEQFL.

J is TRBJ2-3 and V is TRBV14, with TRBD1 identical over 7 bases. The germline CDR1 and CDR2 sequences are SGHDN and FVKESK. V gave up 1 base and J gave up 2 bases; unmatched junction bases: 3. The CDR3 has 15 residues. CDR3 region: CASSQAGTVTDTQYF. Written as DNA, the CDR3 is TGTGCCAGCAGCCAAGCTGGGACAGTCACAGATACGCAGTATTTT. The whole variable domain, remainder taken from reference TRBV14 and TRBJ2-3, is EAGVTQFPSHSVIEKGQTVTLRCDPISGHDNLYWYRRVMGKEIKFLLHFVKESKQDESGMPNNRFLAERTGGTYSTLKVQPAELEDSGVYFCASSQAGTVTDTQYFGPGTRLTVL.

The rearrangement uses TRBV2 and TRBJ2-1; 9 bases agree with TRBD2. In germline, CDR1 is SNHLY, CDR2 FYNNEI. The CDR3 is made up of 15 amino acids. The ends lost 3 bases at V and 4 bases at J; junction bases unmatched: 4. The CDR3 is CASSEAGGPYNEQFF. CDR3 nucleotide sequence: TGTGCCAGCAGTGAGGCGGGAGGGCCATACAATGAGCAGTTCTTC.